This T cell receptor beta chain was recorded in a study of OX40 agonist ivuxolimab in advanced cancers. At the level of the whole study: Ivuxolimab was a fully human IgG2 agonistic monoclonal antibody targeting the costimulatory receptor OX40 (CD134). Intravenous ivuxolimab was administered to patients every 2 weeks at six dose levels: 0.01, 0.1, 0.3, 1.5, 3 and 10 mg/kg. The purpose of peripheral TCRbeta sequencing was to test whether ivuxolimab changed TCR sequence diversity and led to clonal T-cell expansion. Of the roughly 52 dose-escalation patients, hepatocellular carcinoma was present in around 20, melanoma in approximately 15, renal cell carcinoma in 9 and head and neck cancer in 9. In the dose-escalation cohort, around four fifths of patients were male, and the mean age was around 60 years, with a range of about 23 to 80. Prior anti-PD-1, anti-PD-L1 or anti-CTLA-4 therapy was permitted, and checkpoint inhibitors had been received by 40% to 50% of dose-escalation patients. Partial responses occurred in three dose-escalation patients: two with cutaneous melanoma and one with hepatocellular carcinoma. The paper reports the monotherapy dose-escalation portion (N of about 54 patients) of the phase I ivuxolimab trial. On the study overall, not on this receptor specifically: At doses of 0.1 to 3.0 mg/kg, clonal expansion of both CD4+ and CD8+ blood T cells was observed from baseline to week 6. Low levels of normalized T-cell clonal expansion were also seen in some patients who did not respond. In the 0.1-3.0 mg/kg groups, partial responders were among the patients with the lowest normalized peripheral clonal expansion, particularly in CD8+ T cells. Which antigens the clonally expanded peripheral T cells were specific for was not determined. On average, CD8+ T cells showed more expanded clones than CD4+ T cells after ivuxolimab.

The CDR3 spans 14 residues, from the cysteine through the phenylalanine. This entry keeps only the CDR3 DNA: 42 bases, framed from base 1. Germline trimming: 8 bases from V, 8 bases from J; junction bases outside gene matches: 12. CDR1 SSHAT and CDR2 FNYEAQ were looked up in the germline V gene (reference sequence). The trial excluded patients who had a history of autoimmune disease or were on systemic immunosuppression. Peripheral blood for TCR sequencing was collected from all dose cohorts at baseline, on cycle 4 day 1, and on cycle 7 day 1. Samples were obtained from an open-label, multicenter, first-in-human phase I dose-escalation trial of ivuxolimab. Adults with locally advanced or metastatic melanoma, renal cell carcinoma, hepatocellular carcinoma or head and neck squamous cell carcinoma were enrolled in the trial. Before TCR sequencing, CD4+ T cells and CD8+ T cells were sorted from peripheral blood as separate populations.

About this clone: This receptor's antigen is unknown. Nothing much larger sits one base from this clone, and base qualities are not available.

To sequence the TCRbeta CDR3 region, genomic DNA was isolated from the sorted cells. The immunoSEQ Assay was used to sequence the TCRbeta CDR3 regions. Drawn from immuneACCESS, this table holds only the in-frame rearrangements with V and J called that TCRdb kept. Clones are partly lost; checked studies trace under half to an unresolved V gene and leave the rest unexplained. Recorded for this sample are more than 25,000 clones; more than 85% of them occurred a single time. Roughly 19% of the sample lies in the top ten. The clonotype originates from an adult with an advanced solid tumor such as melanoma, head and neck, liver or kidney cancer. The chain couples TRBV7-7 to TRBJ2-1; 7 central bases correspond to TRBD1. The material sequenced was CD4+ or CD8+ T cells sorted from blood, taken in a trial of the OX40 agonist ivuxolimab. The CDR3 loop reads CASGGQAPSDEQFF. The DNA sequence is as follows: TGTGCCAGCGGAGGACAGGCCCCTTCGGATGAGCAGTTCTTC. The full variable domain, with segments outside the CDR3 supplied by the reference TRBV7-7 and TRBJ2-1 proteins, appears as GAGVSQSPRYKVTKRGQDVTLRCDPISSHATLYWYQQALGQGPEFLTYFNYEAQPDKSGLPSDRFSAERPEGSISTLTIQRTEQRDSAMYRCASGGQAPSDEQFFGPGTRLTVL.